Each of the 9 T cell receptor beta chains below was sequenced from the same sample in a study of blood T cell repertoires in COVID-19. Method: immunoSEQ multiplex PCR; TCRdb's copy keeps in-frame clones and lacks some. The repertoire holds 92,000 or so clones, with 72% as singletons. The specimen sequenced was peripheral blood. The receptors come from a woman of 80 years or more with acute or convalescent COVID-19.

This chain connects TRBV6-6 to TRBJ2-1, with 12 bases aligning to TRBD1. V was pared by 6 bases and J by 4 bases, with 4 bases of the junction left unmatched. The CDR3 runs 15 residues. Germline CDR1 MNHNY, CDR2 SVGAGI (reference sequence). CDR3 coding DNA: TGTGCCAGCAGACCGGGACAGGGGGCTTACAATGAGCAGTTCTTC. It is translated as CASRPGQGAYNEQFF.

This clone has just a few counts. The chain has TRBV15 and TRBJ2-7, with D perhaps matching TRBD1 (6 bases). V gave up 0 bases and J gave up 5 bases, with 11 bases separating them. This CDR3 has 14 amino acids. Germline V CDR1 and CDR2: LNHNV, YYDKDF (reference sequence). For the CDR3, the DNA is TGTGCCACCAGCAGAGATAGCAGGGGAAACGAGCAGTACTTC. Translated: CATSRDSRGNEQYF.

The CDR3 DNA sequence: TGTGCCAGCAGTTTAATAGGACAGGGGACCGGAAACACCATATATTTT. This encodes CASSLIGQGTGNTIYF. V and J are TRBV28 and TRBJ1-3; 9 positions match TRBD1. The CDR3 is 16 amino acids. From germline, CDR1 is MDHEN and CDR2 SYDVKM. Trimming took 2 bases from V and 4 from J; bases not matched to a gene: 6. The variable domain in full, with the rest retrieved from reference TRBV28 and TRBJ1-3, is DVKVTQSSRYLVKRTGEKVFLECVQDMDHENMFWYRQDPGLGLRLIYFSYDVKMKEKGDIPEGYSVSREKKERFSLILESASTNQTSMYLCASSLIGQGTGNTIYFGEGSWLTVV.

This clone appeared a few times. The rearrangement uses TRBV9 and TRBJ2-5; possible D gene TRBD1, 6 bases. Germline CDR1 SGDLS, CDR2 YYNGEE. V was shortened by 0 bases and J by 0 bases, with 9 bases between the two germline ends. The CDR3 consists of 15 residues. The CDR3 is CASSVGDTYQETQYF. Here the CDR3 DNA reads TGTGCCAGCAGCGTAGGGGACACCTACCAAGAGACCCAGTACTTC.

This clone appeared a single time. V usage is TRBV4-1 and J usage is TRBJ1-1; TRBD1 agrees at 7 bases. Per germline, CDR1 MGHRA and CDR2 YSYEKL. The CDR3 spans 14 residues. V shed 5 bases, J shed 2 bases, and the junction held 5 bases outside the gene matches. CDR3 in DNA: TGCGCCAGCAGCTCCCGACAGGGCAACACTGAAGCTTTCTTT. It codes for CASSSRQGNTEAFF.

This chain connects TRBV7-9 to TRBJ1-1; D gene ambiguous. The CDR3 loop spans 15 amino acids. CDR1 SEHNR and CDR2 FQNEAQ come from the germline V gene (reference sequence). The V and J ends lost 1 base and 7 bases respectively, with 16 bases between them. In DNA, the CDR3 is TGTGCCAGCAGCTTAGTGTCGGGGTATCGGGGTGAAGCTTTCTTT. This codes for CASSLVSGYRGEAFF.

This rearrangement joins TRBV6-2 or TRBV6-3 to TRBJ2-6; D is uncertain. V lost 6 bases and J 0 bases, leaving 18 bases between the germline ends. CDR3 length: 18 amino acids. Germline CDR1 reads MNHEY; CDR2 reads SVGEGT. The CDR3 protein is CASSLLRPGLSGANVLTF. The CDR3 nucleotides are TGTGCCAGCAGCTTGCTGCGTCCAGGCCTCTCTGGGGCCAACGTCCTGACTTTC.

The rearrangement links TRBV19 to TRBJ1-3; the D gene is possibly TRBD1 (5 bases). Germline assignment: CDR1 LNHDA and CDR2 SQIVND (reference sequence). Trimming left V 3 bases short and J 4 bases short, with 13 bases between. The CDR3 contains 15 residues. CDR3 in amino acids: CASSIAGRGGNTIYF. CDR3 DNA sequence: TGTGCCAGTAGTATCGCGGGACGTGGAGGAAACACCATATATTTT.

This clone was counted at least ten times. The genes are TRBV18 and TRBJ2-1, with D perhaps TRBD2 (5 bases). Germline V gives CDR1 KGHSH, CDR2 LQKENI. The CDR3 is 12 residues long. The V end lost 3 bases, the J end lost 10 bases, and 10 bases lay between the germline ends. The CDR3 loop is CASSPGEAEQFF. In DNA form, the CDR3 reads TGTGCCAGCTCACCGGGAGAAGCGGAGCAGTTCTTC.